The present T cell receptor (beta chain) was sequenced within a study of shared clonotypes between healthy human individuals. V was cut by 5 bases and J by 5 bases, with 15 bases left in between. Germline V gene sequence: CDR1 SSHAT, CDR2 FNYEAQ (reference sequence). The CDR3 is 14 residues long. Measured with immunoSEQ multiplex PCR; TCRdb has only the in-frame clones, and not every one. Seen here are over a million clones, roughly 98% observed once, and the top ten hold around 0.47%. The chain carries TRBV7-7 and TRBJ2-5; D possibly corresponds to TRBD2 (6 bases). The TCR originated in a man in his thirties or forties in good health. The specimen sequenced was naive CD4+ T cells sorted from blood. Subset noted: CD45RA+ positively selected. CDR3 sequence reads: CASSGTVGGETQYF. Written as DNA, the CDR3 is TGTGCCAGCAGCGGGACGGTCGGAGGGGAGACCCAGTACTTC.